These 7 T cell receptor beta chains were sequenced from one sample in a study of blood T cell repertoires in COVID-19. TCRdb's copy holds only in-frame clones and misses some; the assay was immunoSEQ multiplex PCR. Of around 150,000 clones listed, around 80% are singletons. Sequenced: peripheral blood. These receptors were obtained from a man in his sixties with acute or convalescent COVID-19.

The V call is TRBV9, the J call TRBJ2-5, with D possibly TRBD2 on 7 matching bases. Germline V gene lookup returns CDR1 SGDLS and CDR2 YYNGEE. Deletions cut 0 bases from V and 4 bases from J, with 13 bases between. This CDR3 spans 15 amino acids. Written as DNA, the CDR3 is TGTGCCAGCAGCGTAGGAAACAGGGAGGGAGAGACCCAGTACTTC. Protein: CASSVGNREGETQYF.

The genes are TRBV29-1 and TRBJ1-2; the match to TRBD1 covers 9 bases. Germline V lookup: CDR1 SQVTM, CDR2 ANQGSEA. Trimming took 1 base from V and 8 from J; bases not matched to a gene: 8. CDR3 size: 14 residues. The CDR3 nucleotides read TGCAGCGTTGAAGGTGGGACAGGGTTTTACGGCTACACCTTC. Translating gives CSVEGGTGFYGYTF.

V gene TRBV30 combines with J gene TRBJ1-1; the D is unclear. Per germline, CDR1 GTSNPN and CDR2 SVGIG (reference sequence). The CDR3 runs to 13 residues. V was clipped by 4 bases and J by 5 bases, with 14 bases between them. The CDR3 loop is CAWISRESTEAFF. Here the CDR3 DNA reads TGTGCCTGGATTTCCCGGGAGAGTACTGAAGCTTTCTTT.

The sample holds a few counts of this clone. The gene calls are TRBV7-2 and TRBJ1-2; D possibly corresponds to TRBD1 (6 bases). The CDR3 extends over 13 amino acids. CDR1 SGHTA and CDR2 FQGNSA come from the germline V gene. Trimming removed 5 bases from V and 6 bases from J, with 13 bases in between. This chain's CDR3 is CASSPRGGHGYTF. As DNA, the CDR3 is TGTGCCAGCAGCCCTCGGGGGGGCCATGGCTACACCTTC.

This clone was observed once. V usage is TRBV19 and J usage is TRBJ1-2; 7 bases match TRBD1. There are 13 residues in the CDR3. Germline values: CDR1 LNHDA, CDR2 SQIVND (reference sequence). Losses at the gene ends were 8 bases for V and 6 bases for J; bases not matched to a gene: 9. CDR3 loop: CASRGGANNGYTF. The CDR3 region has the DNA TGTGCCAGTCGAGGGGGCGCGAATAATGGCTACACCTTC.

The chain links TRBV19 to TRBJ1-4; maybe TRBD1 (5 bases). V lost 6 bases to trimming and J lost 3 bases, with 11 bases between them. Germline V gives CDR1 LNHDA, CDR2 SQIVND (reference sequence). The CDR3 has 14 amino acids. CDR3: CASRRQSANEKLFF. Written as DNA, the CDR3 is TGTGCCAGTAGAAGACAGTCCGCTAATGAAAAACTGTTTTTT.

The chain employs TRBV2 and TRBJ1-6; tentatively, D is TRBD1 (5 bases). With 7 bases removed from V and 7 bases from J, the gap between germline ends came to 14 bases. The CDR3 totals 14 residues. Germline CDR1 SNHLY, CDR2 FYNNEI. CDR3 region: CASNLQAANSPLHF. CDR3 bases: TGTGCCAGCAACCTACAGGCCGCGAATTCACCCCTCCACTTT.